One and the same sample provided the 31 T cell receptor beta chains below, sequenced in a study of response to subunit inactivated influenza vaccine. TCRdb itself ran the RT-PCR reads through MiXCR, one entry per CDR3 protein. The data contain roughly 630,000 distinct CDR3 sequences, roughly 15% of them singletons. The sample consisted of PBMCs from blood, taken 14 to 15 days before vaccination. The receptors were gathered from a man in his forties or fifties who received an inactivated influenza vaccine.

In its sample, this clonotype was seen many times. The junction departs from the called germline gene at one end, perhaps through a read error. The chain joins TRBV12-3 or TRBV12-4 to TRBJ2-7, with TRBD2 matching 10 bases. This CDR3 has 13 residues. The CDR3 DNA is TGTGCCAGCAGTCTAGCGGGAGTACACGAGCAGTACTTC. Amino acids: CASSLAGVHEQYF.

The CDR3 here is CASSPWGLAVSDEQFF. As DNA, the CDR3 is TGTGCCAGCAGCCCATGGGGACTAGCGGTTTCGGATGAGCAGTTCTTC. This sequence joins TRBV9 and TRBJ2-1; 11 bases are a match to TRBD2. The V and J ends lost 4 bases and 8 bases, in that order; junction bases with no gene match: 11. From germline, CDR1 is SGDLS and CDR2 YYNGEE. The CDR3 sequence is 16 residues long.

This clonotype appeared once. One end of the junction varies from germline; a read error may be responsible. This chain uses TRBV7-7 with TRBJ2-1; 9 positions agree with TRBD2. There are 14 residues in the CDR3. Germline-derived CDR1 and CDR2 are SSHAT and FNYEAQ (reference sequence). In DNA form, the CDR3 reads TGTGCTAGCAGCTTAGGCGGGGGGGCCCATGAGCAGTTCTTC. Translated: CASSLGGGAHEQFF.

The gene calls are TRBV5-5 and TRBJ2-7; D not certain. This CDR3 spans 15 amino acids. Trimming pared 2 bases from V and 0 bases from J, leaving 12 bases between. In germline, CDR1 is SGHKS, CDR2 YYEKEE (reference sequence). In DNA form, the CDR3 reads TGTGCCAGCAGCTTTTCAGGCTTTAGCTCCTACGAGCAGTACTTC. This gives the protein CASSFSGFSSYEQYF.

This clonotype was counted a few times. The chain carries TRBV4-3 and TRBJ2-7; D not certain. V was pared by 0 bases and J by 2 bases, with 8 bases between. The CDR3 is 14 residues long. The germline V gene encodes CDR1 LGHNA and CDR2 YSLEER. The CDR3 spells CASSQDLTAYEQYF. CDR3 sequence (DNA): TGCGCCAGCAGCCAAGATCTAACAGCCTACGAGCAGTACTTC.

Comment on this clonotype: A junction end diverges from the germline sequence, so it may reflect a read error. The chain has TRBV4-3 and TRBJ2-1, with D maybe TRBD2 (6 bases). Germline values: CDR1 LGHNA, CDR2 YSLEER. CDR3 length equals 15 residues. The CDR3 protein is CARSQEAGPYNEQFF. The CDR3 DNA is TGCGCCCGCAGCCAAGAGGCGGGGCCCTACAATGAGCAGTTCTTC.

The sample holds many counts of this clonotype. V and J are TRBV6-1 and TRBJ1-1; 9 nucleotides align to TRBD1. CDR3 length: 18 residues. CDR1 is MNHNS and CDR2 is SASEGT in the germline V gene. The V and J ends lost 8 bases and 4 bases, in that order; junction bases with no gene match: 20. The CDR3 loop is CASLTTREYRGRSTEAFF. The DNA for the CDR3 is TGTGCCAGCTTAACTACAAGGGAATACAGGGGGCGCAGCACTGAAGCTTTCTTT.

The sample holds a few counts of this clonotype. The chain has TRBV11-1 and TRBJ1-2; 7 bases map to TRBD1. Trimming at V came to 5 bases and at J to 4 bases, leaving 22 bases not matched to a gene. Germline CDR1 and CDR2: SGHAT and FQDESV (reference sequence). This CDR3 has 19 amino acids. The CDR3 loop is CASSIPPGRKRGLFYGYTF. CDR3 nucleotides: TGTGCCAGCAGCATACCCCCTGGTCGGAAGAGGGGGCTTTTCTATGGCTACACCTTC.

This clonotype has more than one count but fewer than ten. This chain uses TRBV12-5 with TRBJ1-1; unclear D gene. CDR3 length: 12 amino acids. CDR1 is LGHNT and CDR2 is FRNRAP in the germline V gene. V was trimmed by 1 base and J by 7 bases, leaving 7 bases between them. Written as DNA, the CDR3 is TGTGCTAGTGGTTTGGAATTGGGTGAAGCTTTCTTT. As protein: CASGLELGEAFF.

This chain joins TRBV28 and TRBJ1-3; TRBD1 agrees at 7 bases. The germline CDR1 and CDR2 sequences are MDHEN and SYDVKM. This CDR3 is 15 amino acids long. CDR3 residues: CGTTRGRNSGNTIYF. The CDR3 DNA reads TGTGGCACAACGAGGGGGCGAAACTCTGGAAACACCATATATTTT.

The chain uses TRBV11-2 and TRBJ2-1; 15 bases fit TRBD2. The ends lost 0 bases at V and 2 bases at J; junction bases unmatched: 8. CDR1 and CDR2 from the germline V gene are SGHAT and FQNNGV. The CDR3 is made up of 20 amino acids. The CDR3 here is CASSLDRARTSGRAYNEQFF. The DNA for the CDR3 is TGTGCCAGCAGCTTAGATCGTGCGAGGACTAGCGGGAGGGCCTACAATGAGCAGTTCTTC.

The V and J genes are TRBV20-1 and TRBJ2-4; the D call may be TRBD1 or TRBD2 (5 bases each). There are 14 residues in the CDR3. V lost 5 bases, J lost 8 bases, and 19 bases lay in between. Germline V lookup: CDR1 DFQATT, CDR2 SNEGSKA (reference sequence). CDR3 nucleotide sequence: TGCAGTGCTCCTCGGACCCGAGGGGTCGACATTCAGTACTTC. It encodes CSAPRTRGVDIQYF.

In this sample, this clonotype turned up a few times. This rearrangement joins TRBV18 to TRBJ2-3; 8 nucleotides match TRBD1. The V and J ends lost 3 bases and 5 bases, in that order; junction bases with no gene match: 4. Per the germline V gene, CDR1 is KGHSH and CDR2 is LQKENI. The CDR3 runs to 14 residues. The CDR3, as DNA: TGTGCCAGCTCACCGACAGGGGATCGAGATACGCAGTATTTT. Its protein product is CASSPTGDRDTQYF.

The genes are TRBV9 and TRBJ2-4; 7 nucleotides line up with TRBD2. In germline, CDR1 is SGDLS, CDR2 YYNGEE. The CDR3 sequence is 17 residues long. V lost 0 bases and J lost 0; bases outside the gene matches: 6. The CDR3 loop reads CASSVEGGEIAKNIQYF. DNA for the CDR3: TGTGCCAGCAGCGTAGAGGGAGGGGAGATAGCCAAAAACATTCAGTACTTC.

The rearrangement links TRBV10-1 to TRBJ1-1; a possible D gene is TRBD1 (5 bases). The V gene lost 3 bases and the J gene lost 1 base, with 12 bases spanning the gap. Germline lookup yields CDR1 WNHNN and CDR2 SYGVQD (reference sequence). The CDR3 covers 15 residues. The CDR3 DNA is TGCGCCAGCAGTGAAGGGGTGGGGAGGAACACTGAAGCTTTCTTT. This codes for CASSEGVGRNTEAFF.

This clonotype was detected a few times. This chain joins TRBV10-2 and TRBJ1-4; TRBD1 matches at 10 bases. The germline CDR1 and CDR2 sequences are WSHSY and SAAADI. This CDR3 comprises 15 residues. With 6 bases clipped from V and 7 bases from J, the junction kept 8 bases outside the gene matches. CDR3 coding DNA: TGCGCCAGCAGCAGGATGACAGGGGGCCCTGAAAAACTGTTTTTT. It yields the protein CASSRMTGGPEKLFF.

The sample holds a few counts of this clonotype. The V and J genes are TRBV7-2 and TRBJ2-3; possibly TRBD2 for D (5 bases). The V end was cut by 1 base, the J end by 2 bases, with 7 bases between. Germline values: CDR1 SGHTA, CDR2 FQGNSA. The length of the CDR3 is 14 residues. CDR3 loop: CASSLGDYTDTQYF. CDR3 nucleotides: TGTGCCAGCAGCTTAGGAGACTACACAGATACGCAGTATTTT.

This clonotype appeared many times. V usage is TRBV5-1 and J usage is TRBJ2-7; tentatively, D is TRBD1 or TRBD2 (5 bases each). The CDR3 has 13 residues. V shed 7 bases and J shed 0 bases, with 11 bases lying between them. The germline gives CDR1 SGHRS, CDR2 YFSETQ. The CDR3 DNA follows: TGCGCCAGCCATAATGGGGGCTCCTACGAGCAGTACTTC. This translates into CASHNGGSYEQYF.

This clonotype was observed a handful of times. The chain combines TRBV4-2 with TRBJ2-1; 8 bases map to TRBD2. Per the germline V gene, CDR1 is LGHNA and CDR2 is YNFKEQ. The CDR3 loop spans 15 amino acids. V was clipped by 4 bases and J by 10 bases; unmatched bases: 12. CDR3 nucleotides: TGTGCCAGCAGCCCCCGAGGGGCGGGAGGTTCCGAGCAGTTCTTC. Its protein product is CASSPRGAGGSEQFF.

This clonotype appeared a few times. This chain uses TRBV3-1 with TRBJ2-7, with TRBD2 matching 8 bases. Germline V gene sequence: CDR1 LGHDT, CDR2 YNNKEL (reference sequence). Trimming removed 3 bases from V and 2 bases from J; junction bases left unmatched: 6. The CDR3 runs to 15 residues. CDR3 DNA: TGTGCCAGCAGCCAGTACTTAGCGGGACCCTACGAGCAGTACTTC. Translated: CASSQYLAGPYEQYF.

The chain carries TRBV5-6 and TRBJ1-2; unclear D gene. V dropped 1 base and J dropped 8 bases, with 9 bases sitting between them. Germline V gene lookup returns CDR1 SGHDT and CDR2 YYEEEE. This CDR3 region has 12 residues. CDR3 loop: CASSLNLGGYTF. CDR3 sequence (DNA): TGTGCCAGCAGCTTGAACCTGGGCGGCTACACCTTC.

This clonotype was recorded many times. The chain combines TRBV29-1 with TRBJ2-7; D may be TRBD2 (6 bases). V was clipped by 4 bases and J by 2 bases, with 9 bases between them. This CDR3 is built from 12 residues. Per the germline V gene, CDR1 is SQVTM and CDR2 is ANQGSEA. CDR3 nucleotide sequence: TGCAGCGTTGCTAGCGTAGCCTACGAGCAGTACTTC. Residues: CSVASVAYEQYF.

This chain joins TRBV5-1 and TRBJ2-7; TRBD2 matches 8 bases. The CDR3 is made up of 14 amino acids. In germline, CDR1 is SGHRS, CDR2 YFSETQ. V lost 3 bases to trimming and J lost 3 bases; unmatched junction nucleotides: 5. CDR3 bases: TGCGCCAGCAGCTCTCTCAGCGGGGGCTACGAGCAGTACTTC. This gives the protein CASSSLSGGYEQYF.

The V call is TRBV19, the J call TRBJ2-1, with D possibly TRBD1 on 6 matching bases. CDR1 is LNHDA, CDR2 SQIVND, per germline (reference sequence). Trimming removed 4 bases from V and 8 bases from J, with 12 bases in between. The CDR3 is 13 residues long. The CDR3 is CASSKGQRYEQFF. CDR3 nucleotides: TGTGCCAGTAGTAAGGGACAACGCTATGAGCAGTTCTTC. The full variable domain, with the rest looked up from reference TRBV19 and TRBJ2-1, is DGGITQSPKYLFRKEGQNVTLSCEQNLNHDAMYWYRQDPGQGLRLIYYSQIVNDFQKGDIAEGYSVSREKKESFPLTVTSAQKNPTAFYLCASSKGQRYEQFFGPGTRLTVL.

This clonotype has only a few counts. The CDR3 loop reads CSVVDWTTEAFF. The CDR3 nucleotides are TGCAGCGTTGTGGACTGGACCACTGAAGCTTTCTTT. The chain links TRBV29-1 to TRBJ1-1, with no clear D. Deletions cut 4 bases from V and 4 bases from J, with 10 bases between. The V gene's germline CDR1 is SQVTM and CDR2 ANQGSEA. The CDR3 runs 12 residues. The full variable domain, rest sourced from reference TRBV29-1 and TRBJ1-1, is SAVISQKPSRDICQRGTSLTIQCQVDSQVTMMFWYRQQPGQSLTLIATANQGSEATYESGFVIDKFPISRPNLTFSTLTVSNMSPEDSSIYLCSVVDWTTEAFFGQGTRLTVV.

This sequence joins TRBV4-3 and TRBJ1-4, with D unresolved. This CDR3 is 14 amino acids long. Trimming took off 0 bases at V and 8 bases at J, with 10 bases between the two ends. Germline loops: CDR1 LGHNA, CDR2 YSLEER. CDR3 amino acids: CASSQDPGEEKLFF. DNA for the CDR3: TGCGCCAGCAGCCAAGACCCAGGAGAAGAAAAACTGTTTTTT.

The genes are TRBV28 and TRBJ2-1; 8 nucleotides agree with TRBD1. The CDR3 sequence is 15 residues long. Germline V gives CDR1 MDHEN, CDR2 SYDVKM. V lost 2 bases, J lost 10 bases, and 10 bases stayed unmatched. CDR3 in amino acids: CASSLLTGGGVEQFF. In DNA form, the CDR3 reads TGTGCCAGCAGTTTACTCACAGGGGGTGGGGTAGAGCAGTTCTTC.

Only a few counts were recorded for this clonotype. CDR3 in amino acids: CSARTGQPYEQYF. CDR3 bases: TGCAGTGCTAGGACAGGGCAACCCTACGAGCAGTACTTC. The V gene is TRBV20-1, the J gene TRBJ2-7; 7 positions agree with TRBD1. CDR3 length: 13 residues. Germline V gives CDR1 DFQATT, CDR2 SNEGSKA (reference sequence). Germline trimming cut 3 bases from V and 2 bases from J; bases unmatched to any gene: 4.

This clonotype was detected many times. This rearrangement joins TRBV20-1 to TRBJ2-4; 7 bases are a match to TRBD2. Germline V CDR1 and CDR2: DFQATT, SNEGSKA (reference sequence). The ends lost 5 bases at V and 1 base at J; junction bases unmatched: 8. The CDR3 totals 15 residues. The CDR3 spells CSAGAGDLAKNIQYF. CDR3 DNA: TGCAGTGCTGGGGCGGGAGATTTGGCCAAAAACATTCAGTACTTC.

This clonotype was found a few times. The chain links TRBV20-1 to TRBJ1-6; a possible D gene is TRBD1 (5 bases). This CDR3 is 14 amino acids long. Per germline, CDR1 DFQATT and CDR2 SNEGSKA (reference sequence). Trimming left V 6 bases short and J 5 bases short, with 14 bases between. CDR3 bases: TGCAGTGCAGATTGGGACGGCAATAATTCACCCCTCCACTTT. This gives the protein CSADWDGNNSPLHF.

This clonotype has a handful of counts. This sequence joins TRBV29-1 and TRBJ1-2, with D maybe TRBD1 (5 bases). Germline assignment: CDR1 SQVTM and CDR2 ANQGSEA. Trimming stripped 6 bases from V and 8 bases from J, with 16 bases between. The CDR3 loop spans 12 amino acids. CDR3 DNA sequence: TGCAGCGTCTCAAGAGGGGCCCGGGGCTACACCTTC. Its translation: CSVSRGARGYTF.